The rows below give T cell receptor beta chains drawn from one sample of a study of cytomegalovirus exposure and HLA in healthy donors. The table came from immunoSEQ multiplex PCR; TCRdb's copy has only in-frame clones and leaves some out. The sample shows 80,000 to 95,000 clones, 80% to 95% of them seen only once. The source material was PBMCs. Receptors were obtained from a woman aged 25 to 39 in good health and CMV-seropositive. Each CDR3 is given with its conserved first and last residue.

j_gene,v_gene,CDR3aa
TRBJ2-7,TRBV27,CASSWAGEAHSEQYF
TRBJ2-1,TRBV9,CASSVLHRAPYNEQFF
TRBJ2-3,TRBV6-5,CASSYRRGSTDTQYF
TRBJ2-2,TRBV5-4,CASSPTNRGSGELFF
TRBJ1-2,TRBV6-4,CASSDRGHGYTF
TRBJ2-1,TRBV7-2,CASSLAASGWYNEQFF
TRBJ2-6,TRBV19,CASSTSGRKRVLTF
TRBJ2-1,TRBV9,CASSASGTPHNEQFF
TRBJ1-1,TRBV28,CASSVHRGGMNTEAFF
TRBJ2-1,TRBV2,CASSDGLAAMNLNNEQFF
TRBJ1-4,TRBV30,CAWSVRSANEKLFF
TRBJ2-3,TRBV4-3,CASSQSASGRDTQYF
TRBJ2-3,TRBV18,CASSPGSSGGTDTQYF
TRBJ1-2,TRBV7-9,CASSPDRVFYGYTF
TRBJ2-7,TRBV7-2,CASSLAQGRYEQYF
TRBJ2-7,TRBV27,CARTGYNSYEQYF
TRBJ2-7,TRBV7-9,CASSTTGDEQYF
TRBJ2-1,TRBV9,CASSVVSGLASYNEQFF
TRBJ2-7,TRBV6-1,CASTIDRVSSYEQYF
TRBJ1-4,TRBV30,CAWKDRPLEKLFF
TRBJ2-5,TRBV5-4,CASSQEGTSGVETQYF
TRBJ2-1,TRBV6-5,CASSYRREGRWQFF